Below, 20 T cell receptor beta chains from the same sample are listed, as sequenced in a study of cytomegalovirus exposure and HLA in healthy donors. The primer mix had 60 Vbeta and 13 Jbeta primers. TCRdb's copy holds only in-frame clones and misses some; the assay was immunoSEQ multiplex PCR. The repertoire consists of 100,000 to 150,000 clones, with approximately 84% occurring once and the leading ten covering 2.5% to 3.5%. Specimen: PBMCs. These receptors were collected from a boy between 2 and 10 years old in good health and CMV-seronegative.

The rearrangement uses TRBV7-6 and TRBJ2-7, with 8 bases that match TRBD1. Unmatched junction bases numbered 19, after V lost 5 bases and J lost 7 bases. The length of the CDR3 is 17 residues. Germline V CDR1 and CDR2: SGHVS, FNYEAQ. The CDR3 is CASSLLAGQESVGEQYF. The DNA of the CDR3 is TGTGCCAGCAGCCTCCTTGCGGGACAGGAGTCGGTTGGGGAGCAGTACTTC.

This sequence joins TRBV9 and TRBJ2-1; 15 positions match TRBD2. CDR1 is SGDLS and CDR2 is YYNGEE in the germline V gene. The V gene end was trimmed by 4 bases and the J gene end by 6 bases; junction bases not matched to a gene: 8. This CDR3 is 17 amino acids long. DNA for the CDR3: TGTGCCAGCAGCCCACGGACTAGCGGGGGGGCCGGCAATGAGCAGTTCTTC. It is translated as CASSPRTSGGAGNEQFF.

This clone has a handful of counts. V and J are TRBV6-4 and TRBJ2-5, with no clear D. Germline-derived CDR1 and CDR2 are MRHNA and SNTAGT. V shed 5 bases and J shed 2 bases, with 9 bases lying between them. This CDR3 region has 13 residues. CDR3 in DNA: TGTGCCAGCAGTAGCGACCCACAAGAGACCCAGTACTTC. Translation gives CASSSDPQETQYF.

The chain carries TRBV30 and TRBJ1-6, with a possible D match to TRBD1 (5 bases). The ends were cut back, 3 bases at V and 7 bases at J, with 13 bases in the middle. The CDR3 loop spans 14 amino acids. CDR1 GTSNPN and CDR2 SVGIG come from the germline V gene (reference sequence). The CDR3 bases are TGTGCCTGGAGGGGGGGTTCCCCCAATTCACCCCTCCACTTT. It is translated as CAWRGGSPNSPLHF. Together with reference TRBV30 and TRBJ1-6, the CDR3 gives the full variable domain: SQTIHQWPATLVQPVGSPLSLECTVEGTSNPNLYWYRQAAGRGLQLLFYSVGIGQISSEVPQNLSASRPQDRQFILSSKKLLLSDSGFYLCAWRGGSPNSPLHFGNGTRLTVT.

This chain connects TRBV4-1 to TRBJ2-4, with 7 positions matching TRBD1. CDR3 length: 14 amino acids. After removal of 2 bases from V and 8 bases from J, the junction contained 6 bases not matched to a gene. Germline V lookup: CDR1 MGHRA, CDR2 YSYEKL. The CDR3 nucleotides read TGCGCCAGCAGCCAACCGACAGGGTGGGACATTCAGTACTTC. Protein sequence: CASSQPTGWDIQYF.

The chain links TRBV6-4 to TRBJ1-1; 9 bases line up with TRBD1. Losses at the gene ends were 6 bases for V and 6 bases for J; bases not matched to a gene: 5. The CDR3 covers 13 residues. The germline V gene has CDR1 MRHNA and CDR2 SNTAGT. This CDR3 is CASSRDRVSEAFF. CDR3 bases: TGTGCCAGCAGCCGGGACAGGGTCTCTGAAGCTTTCTTT.

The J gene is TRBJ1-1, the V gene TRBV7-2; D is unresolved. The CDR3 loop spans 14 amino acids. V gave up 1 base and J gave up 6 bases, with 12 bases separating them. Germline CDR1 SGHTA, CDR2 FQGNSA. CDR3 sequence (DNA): TGTGCCAGCAGCTTAGTTTGGGCAGCGGCTGAAGCTTTCTTT. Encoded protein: CASSLVWAAAEAFF.

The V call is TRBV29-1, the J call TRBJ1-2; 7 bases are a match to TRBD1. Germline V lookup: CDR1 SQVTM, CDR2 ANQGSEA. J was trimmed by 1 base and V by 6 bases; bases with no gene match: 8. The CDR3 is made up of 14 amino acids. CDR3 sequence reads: CSVHGAGGNYGYTF. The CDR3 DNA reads TGCAGCGTCCACGGGGCAGGGGGTAACTATGGCTACACCTTC. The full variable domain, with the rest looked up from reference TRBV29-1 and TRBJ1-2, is SAVISQKPSRDICQRGTSLTIQCQVDSQVTMMFWYRQQPGQSLTLIATANQGSEATYESGFVIDKFPISRPNLTFSTLTVSNMSPEDSSIYLCSVHGAGGNYGYTFGSGTRLTVV.

The CDR3, as DNA: TGTGCCAGCAGCTTGTGGGACACAGACCACAATGAGCAGTTCTTC. This translates into CASSLWDTDHNEQFF. The rearrangement uses TRBV5-5 and TRBJ2-1, with D perhaps matching TRBD1 (6 bases). The V gene lost 1 base and the J gene lost 5 bases, with 13 bases spanning the gap. This CDR3 has 15 amino acids. Germline CDR1 is SGHKS and CDR2 is YYEKEE (reference sequence).

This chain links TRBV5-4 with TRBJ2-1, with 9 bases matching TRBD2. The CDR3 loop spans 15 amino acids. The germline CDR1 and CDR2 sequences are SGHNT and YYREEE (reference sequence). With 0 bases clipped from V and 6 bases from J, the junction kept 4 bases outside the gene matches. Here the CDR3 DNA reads TGTGCCAGCAGCTTGGGGGGGACTAGCCGCAATGAGCAGTTCTTC. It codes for CASSLGGTSRNEQFF.

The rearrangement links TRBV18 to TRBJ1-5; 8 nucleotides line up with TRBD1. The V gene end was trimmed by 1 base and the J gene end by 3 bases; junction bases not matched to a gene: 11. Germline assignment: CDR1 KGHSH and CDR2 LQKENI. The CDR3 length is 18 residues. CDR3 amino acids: CASSPRRGEGQDNQPQHF. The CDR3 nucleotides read TGTGCCAGCTCACCACGGCGAGGGGAGGGACAGGACAATCAGCCCCAGCATTTT.

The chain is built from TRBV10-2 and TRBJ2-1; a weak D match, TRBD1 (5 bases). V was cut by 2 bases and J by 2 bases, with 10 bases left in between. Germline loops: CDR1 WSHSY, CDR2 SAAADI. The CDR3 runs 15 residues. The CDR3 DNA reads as TGCGCCAGCAGTGAGGGGGCTCCCCCCTACAATGAGCAGTTCTTC. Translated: CASSEGAPPYNEQFF.

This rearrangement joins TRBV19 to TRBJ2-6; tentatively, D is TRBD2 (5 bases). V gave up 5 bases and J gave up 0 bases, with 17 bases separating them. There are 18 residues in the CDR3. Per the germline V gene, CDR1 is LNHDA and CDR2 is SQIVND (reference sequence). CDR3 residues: CASSPTLLAPSGANVLTF. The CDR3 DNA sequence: TGTGCCAGTAGTCCGACCCTTCTAGCTCCCTCTGGGGCCAACGTCCTGACTTTC.

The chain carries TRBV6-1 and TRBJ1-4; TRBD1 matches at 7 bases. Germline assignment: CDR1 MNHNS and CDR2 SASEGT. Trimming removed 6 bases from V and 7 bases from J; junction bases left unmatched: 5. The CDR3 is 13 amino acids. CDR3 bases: TGTGCCAGCAGGGTGGCAGGGGGTGAAAAACTGTTTTTT. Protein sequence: CASRVAGGEKLFF.

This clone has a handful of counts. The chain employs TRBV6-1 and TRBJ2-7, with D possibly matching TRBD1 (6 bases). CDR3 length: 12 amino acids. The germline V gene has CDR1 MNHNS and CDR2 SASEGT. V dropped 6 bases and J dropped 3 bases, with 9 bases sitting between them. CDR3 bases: TGTGCCAGCAGCTTACAGGGCTACGAGCAGTACGTC. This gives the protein CASSLQGYEQYV.

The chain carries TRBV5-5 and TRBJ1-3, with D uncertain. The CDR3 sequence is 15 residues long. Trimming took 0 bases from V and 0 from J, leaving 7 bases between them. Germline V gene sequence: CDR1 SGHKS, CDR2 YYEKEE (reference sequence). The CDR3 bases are TGTGCCAGCAGCTTGGGCTCAGGCTCTGGAAACACCATATATTTT. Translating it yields CASSLGSGSGNTIYF.

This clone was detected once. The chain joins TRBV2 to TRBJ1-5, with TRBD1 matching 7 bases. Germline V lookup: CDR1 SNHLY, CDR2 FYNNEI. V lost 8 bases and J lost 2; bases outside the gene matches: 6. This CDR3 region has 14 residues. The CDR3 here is CASDSDRGNQPQHF. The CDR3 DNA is TGTGCCAGCGACTCCGACAGGGGCAATCAGCCCCAGCATTTT.

CDR3 sequence reads: CASSRSGGETYNEQFF. The CDR3 DNA follows: TGTGCCAGCAGCCGTAGCGGGGGGGAGACCTACAATGAGCAGTTCTTC. The gene calls are TRBV7-3 and TRBJ2-1; 11 bases fit TRBD2. The CDR3 is made up of 16 amino acids. CDR1 and CDR2 from the germline V gene are SGHTA and FQGTGA. Trimming took 5 bases from V and 2 from J; bases not matched to a gene: 5.

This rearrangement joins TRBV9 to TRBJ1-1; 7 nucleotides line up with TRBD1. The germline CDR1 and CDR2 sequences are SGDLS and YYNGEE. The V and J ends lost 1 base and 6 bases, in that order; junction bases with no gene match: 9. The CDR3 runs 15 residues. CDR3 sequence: CASSVFGQVGAEAFF. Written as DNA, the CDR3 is TGTGCCAGCAGCGTATTCGGACAGGTTGGGGCTGAAGCTTTCTTT.

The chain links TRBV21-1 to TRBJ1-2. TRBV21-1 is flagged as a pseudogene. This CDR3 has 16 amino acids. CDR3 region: CASSKALAETMDGYTF. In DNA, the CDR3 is TGTGCCAGCAGCAAAGCCCTAGCAGAGACTATGGATGGCTACACCTTC.